The subject of this entry is one T cell receptor (beta chain). Different DNA sequences within this sample yield the same CDR3. The data stem from a study of Ad26.COV2.S vaccination and SARS-CoV-2 variants. This CDR3 spans 14 amino acids. V gave up 3 bases and J gave up 4 bases; unmatched junction bases: 3. Germline V gene data show CDR1 as SGHTA and CDR2 as FQGNSA. Some clones are missing from TCRdb's copy, which holds only in-frame ones; the method was immunoSEQ multiplex PCR. The data show hundreds of thousands of clones, with 75% to 95% seen just once and more than 10% held by the top ten. Treatment noted: about 20 received Ad26.COV2.S at low or high dose, single or two shots; 5 received placebo; per-sample allocation not given. The investigators took samples on day 63 after the first vaccine or placebo injection.

The chain carries TRBV7-2 and TRBJ1-3; 7 nucleotides line up with TRBD1. The receptor was isolated from a person aged 18-60 years who received the Ad26.COV2.S COVID-19 vaccine or a placebo. Specimen: peripheral blood, collected in a trial of Ad26.COV2.S vaccine versus placebo. In nucleotides, the CDR3 is TGTGCCAGCAGCTTGGGGACAGCCGGAAACACCATATATTTT. Amino acid sequence: CASSLGTAGNTIYF.